This is a list of T cell receptor beta chains from one sample in a study of blood T cell repertoires in COVID-19. The protocol was immunoSEQ multiplex PCR, while the TCRdb copy is restricted to in-frame clones and leaves out a portion. Altogether over 70,000 clones are present, more than 80% being singletons, with the ten largest covering 5.1%. The source material was peripheral blood. These TCRs come from a man aged 80 or over with acute or convalescent COVID-19. The CDR3 runs from the conserved cysteine through the conserved F or W. The D gene is left open where the match is weak. Size tells how often a clone was seen (once, few, many) or the class of an expanded clone, and some rows leave it out.

v_call: TRBV12-2; d_call: .; clone_size: .; cdr3_aa: CASRSQATQYF
v_call: TRBV9; d_call: TRBD2; clone_size: medium-sized; cdr3_aa: CASSRGPLALNEQFF
v_call: TRBV11-3; d_call: .; clone_size: .; cdr3_aa: CASSPGGTDTQYF
v_call: TRBV9; d_call: .; clone_size: .; cdr3_aa: CASSVSADTQYF
v_call: TRBV6-5; d_call: TRBD1; clone_size: .; cdr3_aa: CASSFRQGNYGYTF
v_call: TRBV6-6; d_call: .; clone_size: .; cdr3_aa: CASSLDSLGNTIYF
v_call: TRBV7-3; d_call: TRBD2; clone_size: .; cdr3_aa: CASSQGSGGPRETQYF
v_call: TRBV6-1; d_call: .; clone_size: .; cdr3_aa: CASIEVPGTPSGGYTF
v_call: TRBV24-1; d_call: .; clone_size: .; cdr3_aa: CATSRGGSTGELFF
v_call: TRBV6-5; d_call: .; clone_size: .; cdr3_aa: CASREGSGANVLTF
v_call: TRBV7-6; d_call: .; clone_size: .; cdr3_aa: CASSLERAANYGYTF
v_call: TRBV4-3; d_call: .; clone_size: .; cdr3_aa: CASSQDQSLMNTEAFF
v_call: TRBV28; d_call: TRBD1; clone_size: .; cdr3_aa: CASSPGQARTYEQYF
v_call: TRBV9; d_call: TRBD2; clone_size: .; cdr3_aa: CASKKGLAGFDEQFF
v_call: TRBV6-2/TRBV6-3; d_call: TRBD2; clone_size: few; cdr3_aa: CASSAGTITDTQYF
v_call: TRBV28; d_call: TRBD1; clone_size: .; cdr3_aa: CASRIQGLEQYF
v_call: TRBV5-1; d_call: TRBD1; clone_size: .; cdr3_aa: CASSQDRGGATNEKLFF
v_call: TRBV6-5; d_call: .; clone_size: .; cdr3_aa: CASSYGPGMADTQYF
v_call: TRBV7-8; d_call: .; clone_size: .; cdr3_aa: CASSLSGLEETQYF
v_call: TRBV28; d_call: .; clone_size: .; cdr3_aa: CASSLYKRSGQPQHF
v_call: TRBV28; d_call: TRBD1; clone_size: .; cdr3_aa: CASSSLSRDSPYEQYF
v_call: TRBV18; d_call: .; clone_size: .; cdr3_aa: CASSPPDNSPLHF
v_call: TRBV30; d_call: TRBD2; clone_size: .; cdr3_aa: CACLAGVFTDTQYF
v_call: TRBV4-2; d_call: TRBD1; clone_size: .; cdr3_aa: CASSQITGASTDTQYF
v_call: TRBV7-2; d_call: .; clone_size: few; cdr3_aa: CASSPNRGEQYF
v_call: TRBV2; d_call: .; clone_size: .; cdr3_aa: CASGQSQVF
v_call: TRBV5-4; d_call: .; clone_size: .; cdr3_aa: CASSIAGYEQYF
v_call: TRBV9; d_call: .; clone_size: .; cdr3_aa: CASSDPRTPNTGELFF
v_call: TRBV7-9; d_call: .; clone_size: .; cdr3_aa: CASSSGKISGANVLTF
v_call: TRBV19; d_call: TRBD2; clone_size: .; cdr3_aa: CASSDGLAGTYEQYF
v_call: TRBV10-3; d_call: TRBD1; clone_size: .; cdr3_aa: CAISESGTGSSEKLFF
v_call: TRBV10-3; d_call: TRBD1; clone_size: .; cdr3_aa: CAIRSGGTTDTQYF
v_call: TRBV4-3; d_call: TRBD1; clone_size: .; cdr3_aa: CASSQAARQGGLVHGYTF
v_call: TRBV19; d_call: TRBD1; clone_size: .; cdr3_aa: CASIKGQGAGTDTQYF
v_call: TRBV24-1; d_call: TRBD1; clone_size: .; cdr3_aa: CATSDPGQGKVETQYF
v_call: TRBV5-1; d_call: TRBD1; clone_size: .; cdr3_aa: CASSLLGQPYNEQFF
v_call: TRBV7-2; d_call: .; clone_size: .; cdr3_aa: CASSLMWGGDTEAFF
v_call: TRBV3-1/TRBV3-2; d_call: TRBD2; clone_size: .; cdr3_aa: CASSTSGVEQFF
v_call: TRBV11-2; d_call: .; clone_size: .; cdr3_aa: CASSLQQVGQPQHF
v_call: TRBV5-5; d_call: .; clone_size: .; cdr3_aa: CASSFTYEQYF
v_call: TRBV7-2; d_call: TRBD1; clone_size: .; cdr3_aa: CASSPRQGRGYTF
v_call: TRBV27; d_call: .; clone_size: once; cdr3_aa: CASSPPGNTYNEQFF
v_call: TRBV28; d_call: TRBD1; clone_size: .; cdr3_aa: CASSLGTELEQYF
v_call: TRBV7-8; d_call: TRBD2; clone_size: once; cdr3_aa: CASSLVGGGANEQFF
v_call: TRBV3-1/TRBV3-2; d_call: TRBD1; clone_size: .; cdr3_aa: CASARQGEETQYF
v_call: TRBV19; d_call: TRBD1; clone_size: .; cdr3_aa: CASSIGDRGNNQPQHF
v_call: TRBV28; d_call: TRBD1; clone_size: .; cdr3_aa: CASGSGGAEVKLFF
v_call: TRBV11-3; d_call: TRBD2; clone_size: .; cdr3_aa: CASSLLAATDTQYF
v_call: TRBV7-8; d_call: .; clone_size: .; cdr3_aa: CASSSLRLNTEAFF
v_call: TRBV4-2; d_call: TRBD2; clone_size: .; cdr3_aa: CASSQGLAGGPNTGELFF
v_call: TRBV19; d_call: .; clone_size: .; cdr3_aa: CASSILRGANQPQHF
v_call: TRBV19; d_call: .; clone_size: .; cdr3_aa: CASSAPRARFNYGYTF
v_call: TRBV21-1; d_call: .; clone_size: .; cdr3_aa: CASSKGRLAGGFLYEQYF
v_call: TRBV5-1; d_call: TRBD2; clone_size: .; cdr3_aa: CASSASGGINEQFF
v_call: TRBV3-1/TRBV3-2; d_call: .; clone_size: .; cdr3_aa: CASSQDGVYGEKLFF
v_call: TRBV5-8; d_call: .; clone_size: .; cdr3_aa: CASSAQGDNSPLHF
v_call: TRBV10-3; d_call: TRBD2; clone_size: .; cdr3_aa: CAISESTSGQETQYF